These 25 T cell receptor beta chains were all obtained from the same sample, sequenced in a study of cytomegalovirus exposure and HLA in healthy donors. PCR amplification relied on 60 Vbeta primers (plus 13 Jbeta primers). The repertoire was sequenced with immunoSEQ multiplex PCR; TCRdb's copy has only in-frame clones and lacks some. Counted here are under 90,000 clones, around 70% occurring once; the ten biggest clones make up roughly 9.7%. Sequencing input: PBMCs. The receptor set was obtained from a woman in her 50s in good health and CMV-seropositive.

This clone has a handful of counts. The chain employs TRBV19 and TRBJ1-2; 7 bases align to TRBD1. CDR1 and CDR2 from the germline V gene are LNHDA and SQIVND (reference sequence). Unmatched junction bases numbered 3, after V lost 4 bases and J lost 4 bases. This CDR3 has 13 amino acids. The CDR3 sequence: CASSRGQSYGYTF. CDR3 coding DNA: TGTGCCAGTAGTAGGGGACAGAGCTATGGCTACACCTTC.

V gene TRBV5-1 combines with J gene TRBJ1-5; tentatively, D is TRBD1 (5 bases). This CDR3 region has 13 residues. Germline loops: CDR1 SGHRS, CDR2 YFSETQ. V dropped 0 bases and J dropped 7 bases, with 8 bases sitting between them. The chain's CDR3 is CASSLGRAQPQHF. Written as DNA, the CDR3 is TGCGCCAGCAGCTTGGGCAGGGCCCAGCCCCAGCATTTT.

In the case of this clone: One end of the junction fails to match germline, which may point to a read error. The rearrangement joins TRBV19 to TRBJ1-4; D gene unclear. This CDR3 region has 13 residues. Germline V gene sequence: CDR1 LNHDA, CDR2 SQIVND (reference sequence). CDR3 in DNA: TGTGCGAGTAGGGAGGGAGAAAATGAAAAACTGTTTTTT. This gives the protein CASREGENEKLFF.

V usage is TRBV6-5 and J usage is TRBJ1-5, with 10 bases aligning to TRBD1. J was trimmed by 5 bases and V by 5 bases; bases with no gene match: 3. Per germline, CDR1 MNHEY and CDR2 SVGAGI. The CDR3 totals 14 residues. As DNA, the CDR3 is TGTGCCAGCAGTACTGGGACAGGGGATCAGCCCCAGCATTTT. Amino acid sequence: CASSTGTGDQPQHF.

In its sample, this clone was seen a few times. The same CDR3 is also encoded by other DNA sequences in this sample. V and J are TRBV28 and TRBJ2-5; 8 bases map to TRBD1. The CDR3 consists of 18 residues. V lost 3 bases to trimming and J lost 4 bases; unmatched junction nucleotides: 16. The germline V gene has CDR1 MDHEN and CDR2 SYDVKM. Here the CDR3 DNA reads TGTGCCAGCAGTTTTAATCGTTGGGGACAGGATGATGGAGAGACCCAGTACTTC. It encodes CASSFNRWGQDDGETQYF. The full variable domain, in which reference TRBV28 and TRBJ2-5 provide the parts outside the CDR3, is DVKVTQSSRYLVKRTGEKVFLECVQDMDHENMFWYRQDPGLGLRLIYFSYDVKMKEKGDIPEGYSVSREKKERFSLILESASTNQTSMYLCASSFNRWGQDDGETQYFGPGTRLLVL.

The CDR3 protein is CASTLGTRGNQPQHF. The CDR3 nucleotides read TGTGCCAGTACCCTGGGTACGAGGGGCAATCAGCCCCAGCATTTT. The rearrangement joins TRBV19 to TRBJ1-5; D gene unclear. From germline, CDR1 is LNHDA and CDR2 SQIVND (reference sequence). Trimming left V 7 bases short and J 2 bases short, with 15 bases between. This CDR3 has 15 residues.

The chain employs TRBV19 and TRBJ2-3, with D perhaps TRBD2 (6 bases). The CDR3 spans 15 residues. Germline values: CDR1 LNHDA, CDR2 SQIVND (reference sequence). V gave up 1 base and J gave up 3 bases, with 11 bases separating them. The CDR3 reads CASSIGTGVTDTQYF. CDR3 DNA: TGTGCCAGTAGTATAGGGACGGGGGTTACAGATACGCAGTATTTT.

The gene calls are TRBV4-3 and TRBJ1-3; 7 bases map to TRBD1. Germline CDR1 reads LGHNA; CDR2 reads YSLEER. This CDR3 is built from 18 residues. V gave up 2 bases and J gave up 4 bases; unmatched junction bases: 14. CDR3 residues: CASSQTTGGTALGNTIYF. The CDR3 DNA sequence: TGCGCCAGCAGCCAAACGACAGGAGGGACAGCCCTCGGAAACACCATATATTTT.

The genes are TRBV7-2 and TRBJ2-7; D might be TRBD1 (6 bases). Looked up from germline, CDR1 is SGHTA and CDR2 is FQGNSA. The CDR3 is 15 residues long. V shed 5 bases and J shed 2 bases, with 16 bases lying between them. This CDR3 reads CASSPDRKRTYEQYF. CDR3 sequence (DNA): TGTGCCAGCAGCCCCGACAGGAAAAGGACCTACGAGCAGTACTTC.

The V gene is TRBV7-2, the J gene TRBJ1-3, with D tentatively TRBD1 (5 bases). With 5 bases removed from V and 3 bases from J, the gap between germline ends came to 11 bases. Germline V gene sequence: CDR1 SGHTA, CDR2 FQGNSA. The CDR3 totals 14 residues. Here the CDR3 reads CASSHGGGGNTIYF. The CDR3 DNA reads as TGTGCCAGCAGCCACGGGGGGGGTGGAAACACCATATATTTT.

This chain connects TRBV7-9 to TRBJ1-1, with 7 bases matching TRBD1. CDR1 is SEHNR, CDR2 FQNEAQ, per germline (reference sequence). This CDR3 spans 13 amino acids. Trimming took 6 bases from V and 5 from J; bases not matched to a gene: 6. The CDR3 coding sequence is TGTGCCAGCAGATCCTCAGGGGGAACTGAAGCTTTCTTT. The encoded protein is CASRSSGGTEAFF. Variable domain in full (rest from reference TRBV7-9 and TRBJ1-1): DTGVSQNPRHKITKRGQNVTFRCDPISEHNRLYWYRQTLGQGPEFLTYFQNEAQLEKSRLLSDRFSAERPKGSFSTLEIQRTEQGDSAMYLCASRSSGGTEAFFGQGTRLTVV.

The V and J genes are TRBV5-4 and TRBJ2-7; 13 bases align to TRBD2. V trimming: 3 bases; J trimming: 0 bases; junction bases outside the gene matches: 6. In germline, CDR1 is SGHNT, CDR2 YYREEE (reference sequence). The CDR3 contains 17 residues. The CDR3 protein is CASSSGLAGAFSYEQYF. The CDR3 nucleotides read TGTGCCAGCAGCTCCGGACTAGCGGGAGCCTTCTCCTACGAGCAGTACTTC.

The chain is built from TRBV28 and TRBJ2-5; 12 bases line up with TRBD2. V was pared by 5 bases and J by 4 bases, with 8 bases of the junction left unmatched. Germline V CDR1 and CDR2: MDHEN, SYDVKM. The CDR3 covers 16 residues. CDR3 in amino acids: CASSPGTSGRAETQYF. DNA for the CDR3: TGTGCCAGCAGTCCCGGGACTAGCGGGCGTGCAGAGACCCAGTACTTC.

This rearrangement joins TRBV4-3 to TRBJ1-6, with 8 bases fitting TRBD1. Germline CDR1 reads LGHNA; CDR2 reads YSLEER. The CDR3 is made up of 17 amino acids. V shed 0 bases and J 7 bases; nucleotides not matched to a gene: 8. The CDR3: CASSQDGQGAGNSPLHF. In DNA form, the CDR3 reads TGCGCCAGCAGCCAAGACGGGCAGGGGGCGGGAAATTCACCCCTCCACTTT.

This rearrangement joins TRBV6-6 to TRBJ2-2; 7 bases are a match to TRBD2. Germline CDR1 reads MNHNY; CDR2 reads SVGAGI (reference sequence). This CDR3 is 13 amino acids long. V was pared by 7 bases and J by 6 bases, with 5 bases of the junction left unmatched. For the CDR3, the DNA is TGTGCCAGCACCGTGACTAGCCCCGGGGAGCTGTTTTTT. It yields the protein CASTVTSPGELFF.

V usage is TRBV7-2 and J usage is TRBJ1-4, with D perhaps matching TRBD1 (5 bases). V lost 5 bases, J lost 8 bases, and 6 bases lay in between. In germline, CDR1 is SGHTA, CDR2 FQGNSA. The CDR3 sequence is 11 residues long. The CDR3 nucleotides read TGTGCCAGCAGCAGACAGGAAAAACTGTTTTTT. Its protein product is CASSRQEKLFF.

The genes are TRBV11-2 and TRBJ2-7; D possibly corresponds to TRBD2 (5 bases). CDR3 length: 17 amino acids. V shed 0 bases and J shed 13 bases, with 28 bases lying between them. Germline values: CDR1 SGHAT, CDR2 FQNNGV. Here the CDR3 DNA reads TGTGCCAGCAGCTTAGATCGGGTAACGGCCGGAGCTGGGGAGAGCTACTTC. Protein: CASSLDRVTAGAGESYF. Filled out from reference TRBV11-2 and TRBJ2-7, the complete variable domain reads EAGVAQSPRYKIIEKRQSVAFWCNPISGHATLYWYQQILGQGPKLLIQFQNNGVVDDSQLPKDRFSAERLKGVDSTLKIQPAKLEDSAVYLCASSLDRVTAGAGESYFGPGTRLTVT.

The chain recombines TRBV5-1 with TRBJ2-1, with 8 bases identical to TRBD2. The CDR3 consists of 16 residues. Per the germline V gene, CDR1 is SGHRS and CDR2 is YFSETQ. V trimming: 3 bases; J trimming: 7 bases; junction bases outside the gene matches: 12. The CDR3 reads CASSSSPTGTSNEQFF. CDR3 coding DNA: TGCGCCAGCAGCTCGTCCCCAACCGGGACTAGTAATGAGCAGTTCTTC.

The J gene is TRBJ2-3, the V gene TRBV4-3, with TRBD2 as a possible D gene (6 bases). Germline V gene data show CDR1 as LGHNA and CDR2 as YSLEER. The germline V and J ends were trimmed by 4 bases and 9 bases, with 17 bases remaining between them. The CDR3 is made up of 14 amino acids. Here the CDR3 reads CASSRDSEINTQYF. The CDR3 coding sequence is TGCGCCAGCAGCCGGGACTCCGAAATAAACACGCAGTATTTT.

The chain combines TRBV4-3 with TRBJ2-7; perhaps TRBD1 as D (7 bases). Germline V gene sequence: CDR1 LGHNA, CDR2 YSLEER. Trimming removed 0 bases from V and 3 bases from J, with 12 bases in between. The CDR3 has 15 amino acids. CDR3 residues: CASSQDGQGGYEQYF. CDR3 DNA: TGCGCCAGCAGCCAAGATGGGCAGGGGGGCTACGAGCAGTACTTC.

The chain links TRBV29-1 to TRBJ2-3; D is unclear. This CDR3 contains 12 residues. The germline gives CDR1 SQVTM, CDR2 ANQGSEA. With 8 bases removed from V and 1 base from J, the gap between germline ends came to 10 bases. CDR3 sequence reads: CSSRSGTDTQYF. CDR3 DNA: TGCAGCTCCCGATCGGGCACAGATACGCAGTATTTT.

This clone came up a few times. This rearrangement joins TRBV7-2 to TRBJ2-3; 7 bases are a match to TRBD2. Germline values: CDR1 SGHTA, CDR2 FQGNSA. The CDR3 is 16 amino acids. Trimming at V came to 5 bases and at J to 0 bases, leaving 8 bases not matched to a gene. CDR3: CASSPPPRGSTDTQYF. The CDR3 region has the DNA TGTGCCAGCAGCCCCCCCCCGCGGGGGAGCACAGATACGCAGTATTTT.

This clone was found once. V gene TRBV6-5 combines with J gene TRBJ2-7; D not certain. Between the trimmed V and J ends, which lost 5 bases and 4 bases, there was a span of 9 bases. CDR3 size: 12 residues. Germline loops: CDR1 MNHEY, CDR2 SVGAGI. Here the CDR3 DNA reads TGTGCCAGCAGTAAGACACGGTACGAGCAGTACTTC. It yields the protein CASSKTRYEQYF.

This chain uses TRBV2 with TRBJ1-1; possible D gene TRBD1, 5 bases. The CDR3 extends over 14 amino acids. Germline V gene sequence: CDR1 SNHLY, CDR2 FYNNEI. Trimming cost V 5 bases and J 8 bases, with 18 bases left between them. In nucleotides, the CDR3 is TGTGCCAGCAGTACTAGTCGGGAGTACAGGGAAGCTTTCTTT. It translates to CASSTSREYREAFF.

The J gene is TRBJ1-4, the V gene TRBV7-2; perhaps TRBD1 as D (5 bases). Germline V gene lookup returns CDR1 SGHTA and CDR2 FQGNSA. Trimming removed 4 bases at V and 7 bases at J, with 13 bases between. CDR3 length: 14 amino acids. As DNA, the CDR3 is TGTGCCAGCAGCTCTCTTAGTAGGGGTGAAAAACTGTTTTTT. Encoded protein: CASSSLSRGEKLFF. Filled out from reference TRBV7-2 and TRBJ1-4, the complete variable domain reads GAGVSQSPSNKVTEKGKDVELRCDPISGHTALYWYRQSLGQGLEFLIYFQGNSAPDKSGLPSDRFSAERTGGSVSTLTIQRTQQEDSAVYLCASSSLSRGEKLFFGSGTQLSVL.